The next 24 T cell receptor beta chains were all read from a single sample in a study of T cells in Graves' hyperthyroidism and ophthalmopathy. RNA transcripts served as the template for amplifying TCR beta CDR3 regions. The HTBI primer set drove a first-round RT-PCR of the TCR CDR3. TCRdb ran MiXCR on the multiplex PCR reads and lists one entry per CDR3 protein. The data show 400,000 to 600,000 distinct CDR3 sequences, around 16% seen once. Sequencing was done on a sample of blood. Receptors were obtained from a woman aged 25 to 39 with Graves' ophthalmopathy.

V gene TRBV12-3 or TRBV12-4 combines with J gene TRBJ2-1; 8 nucleotides align to TRBD1. V trimming: 5 bases; J trimming: 7 bases; junction bases outside the gene matches: 10. The CDR3 has 15 amino acids. The CDR3 nucleotides are TGTGCCAGCAGTGAGGGGACAGGCGCGCGGAATGAGCAGTTCTTC. This gives the protein CASSEGTGARNEQFF.

This clonotype was observed a few times. The CDR3 DNA reads as TGTGCCAGCAGCCATCGTTCGGGTGAGCAGTTCTTC. Its protein is CASSHRSGEQFF. V and J are TRBV7-9 and TRBJ2-1; D is undetermined. Germline CDR1 SEHNR, CDR2 FQNEAQ (reference sequence). The CDR3 sequence is 12 residues long. Trimming shortened V by 5 bases and J by 9 bases, and 11 bases separated the two germline ends.

This clonotype has at least ten counts. The chain couples TRBV20-1 to TRBJ2-7, with D perhaps matching TRBD2 (6 bases). CDR1 is DFQATT and CDR2 is SNEGSKA in the germline V gene (reference sequence). This CDR3 is 13 amino acids long. Trimming took off 6 bases at V and 2 bases at J, with 14 bases between the two ends. The CDR3 sequence is CSARKWGAYEQYF. CDR3 nucleotide sequence: TGCAGTGCAAGAAAATGGGGGGCCTACGAGCAGTACTTC.

This clonotype occurred a few times. The chain combines TRBV11-2 with TRBJ1-3; TRBD1 agrees at 7 bases. Looked up from germline, CDR1 is SGHAT and CDR2 is FQNNGV. The length of the CDR3 is 14 residues. V dropped 6 bases and J dropped 4; count of bases not matched to a gene: 6. CDR3 coding DNA: TGTGCCAGCAGAACAGGGGCGGCCGGAAACACCATATATTTT. Residues: CASRTGAAGNTIYF.

CDR3 in amino acids: CASSAYNGGGTGELFF. CDR3 bases: TGCGCCAGCAGCGCCTACAATGGCGGGGGCACCGGGGAGCTGTTTTTT. This chain joins TRBV5-1 and TRBJ2-2; 7 nucleotides match TRBD2. Per germline, CDR1 SGHRS and CDR2 YFSETQ. This CDR3 is built from 16 residues. Trimming removed 4 bases from V and 4 bases from J; junction bases left unmatched: 10.

At least ten counts were recorded for this clonotype. This sequence joins TRBV28 and TRBJ2-7, with 10 bases matching TRBD2. V lost 4 bases and J lost 6; bases outside the gene matches: 6. The CDR3 runs 14 residues. The germline V gene has CDR1 MDHEN and CDR2 SYDVKM. CDR3 loop: CASSSKSGRAEQYF. As DNA, the CDR3 is TGTGCCAGCAGTTCCAAGAGCGGGAGGGCCGAGCAGTACTTC.

Comment on this clonotype: A much larger clone sits a single nucleotide away, making a read error possible. V usage is TRBV2 and J usage is TRBJ2-1, with 13 bases that match TRBD2. Germline values: CDR1 SNHLY, CDR2 FYNNEI. This CDR3 is built from 16 residues. The CDR3 nucleotides read TGTGCCAGCAGTGCTTGGACTAGCGGGAGTTACAATGAGCGGTTCTTC. It is translated as CASSAWTSGSYNERFF. The full variable domain, rest sourced from reference TRBV2 and TRBJ2-1, is EPEVTQTPSHQVTQMGQEVILRCVPISNHLYFYWYRQILGQKVEFLVSFYNNEISEKSEIFDDQFSVERPDGSNFTLKIRSTKLEDSAMYFCASSAWTSGSYNERFFGPGTRLTVL.

This clonotype was seen just once. This chain joins TRBV6-5 and TRBJ1-3, with TRBD1 as a possible D gene (5 bases). Deletions cut 0 bases from V and 3 bases from J, with 12 bases between. Per germline, CDR1 MNHEY and CDR2 SVGAGI. There are 16 residues in the CDR3. In nucleotides, the CDR3 is TGTGCCAGCAGTTACTCTTCCCAGGGAGGTGGAAACACCATATATTTT. This gives the protein CASSYSSQGGGNTIYF.

In this sample, this clonotype turned up many times. This chain connects TRBV3-1 to TRBJ2-3, with 7 bases lining up with TRBD2. CDR1 and CDR2 (germline): LGHDT, YNNKEL (reference sequence). V lost 1 base to trimming and J lost 3 bases; unmatched junction nucleotides: 1. The CDR3 is 14 residues long. Here the CDR3 reads CASSQVRETDTQYF. The DNA for the CDR3 is TGTGCCAGCAGCCAAGTGCGGGAGACAGATACGCAGTATTTT.

V and J are TRBV15 and TRBJ1-5, with unresolved D. The V end was cut by 0 bases, the J end by 5 bases, with 8 bases between. Germline V CDR1 and CDR2: LNHNV, YYDKDF (reference sequence). The CDR3 spans 14 residues. CDR3 nucleotide sequence: TGTGCCACCAGCAGAGATGCCGCGTATCAGCCCCAGCATTTT. Protein: CATSRDAAYQPQHF.

The sample holds many counts of this clonotype. The rearrangement uses TRBV2 and TRBJ1-1, with D maybe TRBD1 (6 bases). The CDR3 loop spans 15 amino acids. V lost 4 bases to trimming and J lost 2 bases, with 14 bases between them. Germline V lookup: CDR1 SNHLY, CDR2 FYNNEI. CDR3 bases: TGTGCCAGCAGTGGTCCCCCCAGGGGAAACACTGAAGCTTTCTTT. Translated, it gives CASSGPPRGNTEAFF.

Many counts were recorded for this clonotype. This chain connects TRBV18 to TRBJ1-2; 11 positions match TRBD1. From germline, CDR1 is KGHSH and CDR2 LQKENI. V lost 4 bases, J lost 8 bases, and 3 bases stayed unmatched. CDR3 length: 13 residues. CDR3: CASSRTGGDGYTF. CDR3 in DNA: TGTGCCAGCTCACGGACAGGGGGCGACGGCTACACCTTC.

The rearrangement uses TRBV6-1 and TRBJ2-7; possible D gene TRBD2, 5 bases. The CDR3 is made up of 13 amino acids. CDR1 is MNHNS, CDR2 SASEGT, per germline. The V end lost 7 bases, the J end lost 3 bases, and 13 bases lay between the germline ends. CDR3 nucleotide sequence: TGTGCCAGCATAAAAATGAGGGACTACGAGCAGTACTTC. Encoded protein: CASIKMRDYEQYF.

There are a few counts of this clonotype. The chain joins TRBV28 to TRBJ2-1; the D is unclear. CDR1 and CDR2 (germline): MDHEN, SYDVKM. Trimming pared 6 bases from V and 5 bases from J, leaving 11 bases between. The CDR3 has 13 amino acids. CDR3 sequence (DNA): TGTGCCAGCAGAAGCGAGCCCCACAATGAGCAGTTCTTC. Protein sequence: CASRSEPHNEQFF.

This clonotype was recorded at least ten times. The J gene is TRBJ2-3, the V gene TRBV12-3 or TRBV12-4, with D tentatively TRBD2 (5 bases). This CDR3 is built from 19 residues. The germline V and J ends were trimmed by 6 bases and 2 bases, with 27 bases remaining between them. In nucleotides, the CDR3 is TGTGCCAGCAGCATTACCCCCCTACTACAGCGGCTCTTCACAGATACGCAGTATTTT. It specifies CASSITPLLQRLFTDTQYF.

In its sample, this clonotype was seen many times. The chain carries TRBV7-3 and TRBJ2-2; 8 bases are a match to TRBD1. From germline, CDR1 is SGHTA and CDR2 FQGTGA. J gave up 0 bases and V 2 bases, and 2 bases lay outside the gene matches. The length of the CDR3 is 16 residues. CDR3 nucleotide sequence: TGTGCCAGCAGCTTACCGACAGGGGCGAACACCGGGGAGCTGTTTTTT. Translating gives CASSLPTGANTGELFF.

This clonotype was recorded a few times. V usage is TRBV6-1 and J usage is TRBJ2-7; possibly TRBD2 for D (5 bases). Trimming took 5 bases from V and 1 from J, leaving 12 bases between them. The CDR3 covers 14 residues. Germline values: CDR1 MNHNS, CDR2 SASEGT. The CDR3 region has the DNA TGTGCCAGCAGTCCCCAACCGGGATCCTACGAGCAGTACTTC. As protein: CASSPQPGSYEQYF.

The sample holds many counts of this clonotype. The J gene is TRBJ1-1, the V gene TRBV7-2; TRBD1 is a possible D gene (5 bases). Trimming pared 3 bases from V and 3 bases from J, leaving 11 bases between. Germline V lookup: CDR1 SGHTA, CDR2 FQGNSA. This CDR3 has 14 amino acids. For the CDR3, the DNA is TGTGCCAGCAGCTTGCAGGGTGGAGACACTGAAGCTTTCTTT. It translates to CASSLQGGDTEAFF.

In its sample, this clonotype was seen a few times. This chain connects TRBV7-2 to TRBJ1-3, with D perhaps matching TRBD1 (5 bases). Trimming pared 8 bases from V and 4 bases from J, leaving 12 bases between. Germline loops: CDR1 SGHTA, CDR2 FQGNSA. The CDR3 has 13 amino acids. CDR3 sequence reads: CASGKGLGNTIYF. The CDR3 nucleotides read TGTGCCAGCGGTAAGGGGCTCGGAAACACCATATATTTT. Full variable domain (missing parts from reference TRBV7-2 and TRBJ1-3): GAGVSQSPSNKVTEKGKDVELRCDPISGHTALYWYRQSLGQGLEFLIYFQGNSAPDKSGLPSDRFSAERTGGSVSTLTIQRTQQEDSAVYLCASGKGLGNTIYFGEGSWLTVV.

This clonotype was recorded at least ten times. This chain connects TRBV20-1 to TRBJ2-3, with TRBD2 matching 7 bases. The length of the CDR3 is 13 residues. CDR1 is DFQATT, CDR2 SNEGSKA, per germline (reference sequence). Trimming removed 6 bases from V and 0 bases from J; junction bases left unmatched: 3. The CDR3 DNA reads TGCAGTGCGGGAGGGCCTAGCACAGATACGCAGTATTTT. Translated: CSAGGPSTDTQYF.

The rearrangement joins TRBV6-1 to TRBJ2-6; D is unclear. This CDR3 spans 13 amino acids. Trimming pared 7 bases from V and 0 bases from J, leaving 4 bases between. CDR1 and CDR2 from the germline V gene are MNHNS and SASEGT. CDR3 DNA: TGTGCCAGCAAGGACTCTGGGGCCAACGTCCTGACTTTC. Encoded protein: CASKDSGANVLTF.

This clonotype was recorded many times. The chain is built from TRBV7-9 and TRBJ2-7; 11 nucleotides line up with TRBD2. Germline-derived CDR1 and CDR2 are SEHNR and FQNEAQ (reference sequence). CDR3 length equals 15 residues. J gave up 3 bases and V 5 bases, and 6 bases lay outside the gene matches. For the CDR3, the DNA is TGTGCCAGCAGCAGAACTAGCGGGAGAGGCTACGAGCAGTACTTC. This gives the protein CASSRTSGRGYEQYF.

This clonotype was detected many times. The chain recombines TRBV6-2 or TRBV6-3 with TRBJ1-1, with D uncertain. The germline V and J ends were trimmed by 5 bases and 3 bases, with 10 bases remaining between them. In germline, CDR1 is MNHEY, CDR2 SVGEGT. CDR3 length equals 13 residues. The CDR3: CASSRHEDTEAFF. The CDR3, as DNA: TGTGCCAGCAGTCGTCATGAGGACACTGAAGCTTTCTTT.

In its sample, this clonotype was seen many times. The gene calls are TRBV28 and TRBJ2-3; 7 nucleotides line up with TRBD1. The CDR3 has 14 residues. V trimming: 6 bases; J trimming: 5 bases; junction bases outside the gene matches: 8. Germline V CDR1 and CDR2: MDHEN, SYDVKM. The CDR3: CASRNRGGRDTQYF. In DNA form, the CDR3 reads TGTGCCAGCAGGAACAGGGGTGGTAGAGATACGCAGTATTTT.